The 13 T cell receptor beta chains listed next were all sequenced from one sample in a study of response to subunit inactivated influenza vaccine. MiXCR was run by TCRdb on the RT-PCR reads, yielding one entry per CDR3 protein. Of fewer than 650,000 distinct CDR3 sequences in the sample, approximately 12% were seen once. Source: PBMCs from blood, taken roughly 47 days after vaccination. These receptors all come from a man aged 50 or older who received an inactivated influenza vaccine.

This clonotype was observed a handful of times. The rearrangement links TRBV20-1 to TRBJ2-4, with D hard to call. Trimming stripped 8 bases from V and 2 bases from J, with 16 bases between. Germline CDR1 and CDR2: DFQATT and SNEGSKA (reference sequence). This CDR3 is built from 14 residues. The CDR3 sequence is CSPYSPGTKNIQYF. The CDR3 DNA is TGCAGTCCGTATAGCCCCGGAACCAAAAACATTCAGTACTTC.

This clonotype showed up just a few times. The rearrangement uses TRBV29-1 and TRBJ2-5; possible D gene TRBD2, 6 bases. The CDR3 extends over 13 amino acids. Trimming removed 2 bases at V and 8 bases at J, with 15 bases between. Germline values: CDR1 SQVTM, CDR2 ANQGSEA. The CDR3 DNA follows: TGCAGCGTTGAACCTACCGGGGGTCCAACCCAGTACTTC. Its protein is CSVEPTGGPTQYF.

This chain joins TRBV7-9 and TRBJ2-1; TRBD1 matches at 7 bases. J lost 4 bases, V lost 5 bases, and 11 bases had no gene match. Germline CDR1 SEHNR, CDR2 FQNEAQ (reference sequence). This CDR3 spans 16 amino acids. The CDR3 sequence is CASSPSQGSFYNEQFF. DNA for the CDR3: TGTGCCAGCAGCCCCTCACAGGGGAGCTTTTACAATGAGCAGTTCTTC.

The sample holds many counts of this clonotype. This chain uses TRBV12-3 or TRBV12-4 with TRBJ2-5; 7 bases line up with TRBD2. CDR3 size: 12 residues. Trimming removed 5 bases from V and 9 bases from J; junction bases left unmatched: 6. This CDR3 reads CASSRVRGSQYF. In DNA form, the CDR3 reads TGTGCCAGCAGTCGGGTGCGGGGGTCCCAGTACTTC.

The sample holds a few counts of this clonotype. V and J are TRBV20-1 and TRBJ2-1; no firm D call. The V gene's germline CDR1 is DFQATT and CDR2 SNEGSKA (reference sequence). V was trimmed by 7 bases and J by 3 bases, leaving 16 bases between them. The CDR3 spans 14 residues. DNA for the CDR3: TGCAGTGTCTCTAAGGAAGCTGGCTACAATGAGCAGTTCTTC. It specifies CSVSKEAGYNEQFF.

This clonotype was observed a few times. This sequence joins TRBV29-1 and TRBJ2-7; no clear D gene. Germline CDR1 SQVTM, CDR2 ANQGSEA. Trimming pared 6 bases from V and 1 base from J, leaving 7 bases between. This CDR3 spans 11 amino acids. The CDR3 DNA follows: TGCAGCGTCATAGCTTCCTACGAGCAGTACTTC. Translating it yields CSVIASYEQYF.

This clonotype was seen a handful of times. This chain links TRBV7-2 with TRBJ2-3; 15 bases agree with TRBD2. Germline V CDR1 and CDR2: SGHTA, FQGNSA. V lost 3 bases, J lost 7 bases, and 5 bases stayed unmatched. The CDR3 has 16 amino acids. The CDR3 loop is CASSLGLAGGLNTQYF. In nucleotides, the CDR3 is TGTGCCAGCAGCTTGGGACTAGCGGGAGGTTTAAATACGCAGTATTTT.

This clonotype was observed a handful of times. The rearrangement links TRBV5-1 to TRBJ2-1, with D perhaps TRBD2 (5 bases). Germline values: CDR1 SGHRS, CDR2 YFSETQ. The CDR3 loop spans 16 amino acids. V was pared by 4 bases and J by 0 bases, with 14 bases between. The CDR3 loop is CASSPPGADSYNEQFF. CDR3 DNA sequence: TGCGCCAGCAGCCCCCCAGGAGCGGACTCCTACAATGAGCAGTTCTTC.

The V gene is TRBV20-1, the J gene TRBJ2-1, with TRBD1 as a possible D gene (6 bases). The ends were cut back, 6 bases at V and 6 bases at J, with 12 bases in the middle. This CDR3 has 12 residues. CDR1 and CDR2 from the germline V gene are DFQATT and SNEGSKA (reference sequence). CDR3 in amino acids: CSARIRGNEQFF. CDR3 DNA: TGCAGTGCCCGGATCAGGGGCAATGAGCAGTTCTTC.

This clonotype showed up many times. The rearrangement joins TRBV12-3 or TRBV12-4 to TRBJ1-4; 10 bases agree with TRBD1. The CDR3 is 16 residues long. V lost 3 bases to trimming and J lost 4 bases; unmatched junction nucleotides: 5. CDR3 bases: TGTGCCAGCAGTTTGGACAGGGGGAGCTTTAATGAAAAACTGTTTTTT. Translated, it gives CASSLDRGSFNEKLFF.

This clonotype came up a few times. This rearrangement joins TRBV2 to TRBJ2-2, with D unresolved. Germline lookup yields CDR1 SNHLY and CDR2 FYNNEI. This CDR3 has 14 amino acids. V dropped 4 bases and J dropped 4 bases, with 10 bases sitting between them. CDR3 DNA: TGTGCCAGCAGTGTAGTGTTGGGCACCGGGGAGCTGTTTTTT. Translating gives CASSVVLGTGELFF.

The chain combines TRBV5-1 with TRBJ2-7; 9 bases are a match to TRBD1. V gave up 2 bases and J gave up 0 bases; unmatched junction bases: 3. Germline assignment: CDR1 SGHRS and CDR2 YFSETQ. This CDR3 spans 15 amino acids. The CDR3 DNA is TGCGCCAGCAGCTTCACAGGGGGCGGCTCCTACGAGCAGTACTTC. Encoded protein: CASSFTGGGSYEQYF.

This chain joins TRBV20-1 and TRBJ2-7; 9 nucleotides match TRBD2. From germline, CDR1 is DFQATT and CDR2 SNEGSKA (reference sequence). J was trimmed by 1 base and V by 5 bases; bases with no gene match: 9. This CDR3 is 15 amino acids long. CDR3 loop: CSAGGAGGFSYEQYF. The CDR3 nucleotides read TGCAGTGCTGGGGGAGCGGGAGGTTTTTCCTACGAGCAGTACTTC.